The rows below give T cell receptor beta chains drawn from one sample of a study of tumor and adjacent non-tumor tissue in lung cancer. TCRdb analysed the multiplex PCR reads with MiXCR anew, one entry per CDR3 protein. The table shows 120,000 to 150,000 distinct CDR3 sequences, with approximately 70% occurring only once. Sequencing used lung tumor tissue. The receptor set was obtained from a man aged 60 to 75 with small cell lung cancer. CDR3s include the opening cysteine and the closing phenylalanine or tryptophan. A D gene is named only where the DNA matches it firmly. Clone size is stated in some rows and not others, as once, few, many or a class when expanded.

J gene,V gene,D gene,clone size,CDR3 protein,CDR3 DNA
TRBJ2-7,TRBV5-1,.,.,CASSLGVRGNEQYF,TGCGCCAGCAGCTTGGGTGTCAGGGGAAATGAGCAGTACTTC
TRBJ2-5,TRBV12-3/TRBV12-4,TRBD2,.,CASSVGGRTQETQYF,TGTGCCAGCAGTGTCGGCGGGAGGACCCAAGAGACCCAGTACTTC
TRBJ1-1,TRBV11-3,TRBD1,once,CASSSRDRAETEAFF,TGTGCCAGCAGCTCTAGGGACAGGGCGGAGACTGAAGCTTTCTTT
TRBJ2-6,TRBV6-5,.,.,CASSYVRGGGTNVLTF,TGTGCCAGCAGTTACGTTCGGGGCGGTGGGACCAATGTCCTGACTTTC
TRBJ1-2,TRBV4-2,.,many,CASSQVTPGRSSRGYTF,TGTGCCAGCAGCCAAGTGACCCCCGGACGCTCGAGTCGGGGCTACACCTTC
TRBJ2-3,TRBV28,.,few,CASTLGEAGADGSQYF,TGTGCCAGCACTTTGGGCGAGGCCGGGGCCGACGGATCGCAGTATTTT
TRBJ2-1,TRBV10-1,.,.,CALLGGCYNEQFF,TGCGCCTTACTGGGAGGTTGCTACAATGAGCAGTTCTTC
TRBJ1-2,TRBV6-2/TRBV6-3,.,many,CASREDGYGYTF,TGTGCCAGCAGAGAGGATGGCTATGGCTACACCTTC
TRBJ2-1,TRBV20-1,TRBD2,once,CSASKRERDELFF,TGCAGTGCTAGTAAGCGGGAGCGGGATGAGCTGTTCTTC
TRBJ2-3,TRBV29-1,TRBD2,many,CSVEGGISSTDTQYF,TGCAGCGTTGAGGGGGGGATTTCTAGCACAGATACGCAGTATTTT
TRBJ1-2,TRBV30,.,.,CAWNRDEGGYTF,TGTGCCTGGAACAGGGACGAGGGGGGCTACACCTTC
TRBJ2-7,TRBV9,.,.,CAGSVEGDYEQYF,TGTGCCGGCAGCGTAGAGGGGGACTACGAGCAGTACTTC
TRBJ1-2,TRBV20-1,.,.,CSATPLCYDYTF,TGCAGTGCCACCCCCCTGTGCTATGACTACACCTTC
TRBJ2-1,TRBV20-1,TRBD1,few,CSAFRQGGVSGSYNEQFF,TGCAGTGCCTTCCGACAGGGGGGGGTTAGCGGTTCCTACAATGAGCAGTTCTTC
TRBJ2-7,TRBV29-1,TRBD2,.,CSVENHSGPYEQYF,TGCAGCGTTGAAAATCATAGCGGGCCCTACGAGCAGTACTTC
TRBJ2-3,TRBV12-3/TRBV12-4,.,.,CASSFRVADTQYF,TGTGCCAGCAGTTTTCGAGTGGCAGATACGCAGTATTTT
TRBJ2-1,TRBV6-1,.,.,CAGSERTQRYYNEQFF,TGTGCCGGCAGTGAAAGGACCCAGCGATACTACAATGAGCAGTTCTTC
TRBJ2-5,TRBV28,.,.,CASSLWRGGLETQYF,TGTGCCAGCTCTCTATGGCGTGGGGGCTTGGAGACCCAGTACTTC
TRBJ2-7,TRBV28,.,few,CASSSPYEQYF,TGTGCCAGCAGTTCTCCCTACGAGCAGTACTTC
TRBJ2-6,TRBV6-1,.,.,CASSRSQSSGANILTF,TGTGCCAGCAGTCGCTCTCAGAGCTCTGGGGCCAACATCCTGACTTTC
TRBJ1-2,TRBV28,.,once,CASSWGLSGYTF,TGTGCCAGCAGTTGGGGACTGAGCGGCTACACCTTC
TRBJ2-2,TRBV7-8,.,.,CASSLAGGATGEPFF,TGTGCCAGCAGCTTAGCAGGGGGGGCCACCGGGGAGCCGTTTTTT
TRBJ2-3,TRBV6-1,TRBD1,.,CASSYWTGPTATQYF,TGTGCCAGCAGCTATTGGACAGGGCCCACCGCTACGCAGTATTTT
TRBJ1-5,TRBV28,.,many,CASSLRGATKQPQHF,TGTGCCAGCAGTCTCAGAGGGGCCACGAAACAGCCCCAGCATTTT
TRBJ1-5,TRBV11-3,.,many,CASSPQHF,TGTGCCAGCAGCCCCCAGCATTTT
TRBJ1-2,TRBV28,.,.,CASSSDPQLGATF,TGTGCCAGCAGTTCAGACCCTCAACTTGGGGCCACCTTC
TRBJ2-2,TRBV24-1,.,many,CATSGDPGELFF,TGTGCCACCAGTGGGGATCCCGGGGAGCTGTTTTTT
TRBJ1-1,TRBV6-1,.,.,CASIETDTEAFF,TGTGCCAGCATTGAAACTGACACTGAGGCTTTCTTT
TRBJ2-3,TRBV6-6,TRBD2,many,CASSYSLAGGLEDTQYF,TGTGCCAGCAGTTACTCACTAGCGGGAGGTCTGGAAGATACGCAGTATTTT
TRBJ2-1,TRBV4-1,.,many,CASSLGAQTYNEQFF,TGCGCCAGCAGCCTCGGGGCCCAAACCTACAATGAGCAGTTCTTC
TRBJ2-1,TRBV20-1,TRBD2,.,CSALPGLAGNEQFF,TGCAGTGCTCTTCCCGGACTAGCGGGAAATGAGCAGTTCTTC
TRBJ2-1,TRBV11-2,TRBD2,.,CARSSRTSGISGYEQFF,TGTGCCAGGAGCTCACGGACTAGCGGGATCTCGGGGTATGAACAGTTCTTC